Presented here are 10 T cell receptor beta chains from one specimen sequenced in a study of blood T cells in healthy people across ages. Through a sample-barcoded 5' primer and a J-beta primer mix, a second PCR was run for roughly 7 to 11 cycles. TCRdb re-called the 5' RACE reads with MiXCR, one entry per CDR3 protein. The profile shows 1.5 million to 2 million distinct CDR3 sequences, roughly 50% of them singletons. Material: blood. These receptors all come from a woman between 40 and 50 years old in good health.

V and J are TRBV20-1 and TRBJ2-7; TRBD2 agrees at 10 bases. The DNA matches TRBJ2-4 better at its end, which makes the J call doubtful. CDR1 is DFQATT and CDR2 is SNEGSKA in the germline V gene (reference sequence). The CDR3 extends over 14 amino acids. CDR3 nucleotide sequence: TGCAGTGCTCCCCCCATAGCGGGAGGAAACATTCAGTACTTC. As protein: CSAPPIAGGNIQYF.

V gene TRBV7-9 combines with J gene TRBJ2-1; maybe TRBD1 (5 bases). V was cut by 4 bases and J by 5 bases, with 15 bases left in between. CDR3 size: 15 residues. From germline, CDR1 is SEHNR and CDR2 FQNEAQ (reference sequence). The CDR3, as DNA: TGTGCCAGCAGCTGGAGCAGGGTCCAGGACAATGAGCAGTTCTTC. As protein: CASSWSRVQDNEQFF.

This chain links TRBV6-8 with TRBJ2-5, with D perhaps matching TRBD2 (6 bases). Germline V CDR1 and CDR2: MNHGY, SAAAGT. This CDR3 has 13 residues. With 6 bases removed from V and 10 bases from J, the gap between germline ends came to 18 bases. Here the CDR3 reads CASSFERARDQYF. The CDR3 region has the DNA TGTGCCAGCAGCTTCGAGCGGGCAAGAGACCAGTACTTC.

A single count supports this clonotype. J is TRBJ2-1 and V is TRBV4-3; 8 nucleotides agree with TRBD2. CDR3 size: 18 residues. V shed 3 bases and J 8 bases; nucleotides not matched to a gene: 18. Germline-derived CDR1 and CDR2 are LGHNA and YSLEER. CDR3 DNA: TGCGCCAGCAGCCAGTTTACCCCTCGTGCGGGGGGTTTGCATGAGCAGTTCTTC. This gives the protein CASSQFTPRAGGLHEQFF.

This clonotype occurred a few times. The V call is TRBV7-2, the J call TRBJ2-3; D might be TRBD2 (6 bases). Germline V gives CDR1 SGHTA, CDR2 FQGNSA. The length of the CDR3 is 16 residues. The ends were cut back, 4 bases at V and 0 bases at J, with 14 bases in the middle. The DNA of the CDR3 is TGTGCCAGCAGCTCCCGGGGTAGCGGAAGCACAGATACGCAGTATTTT. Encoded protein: CASSSRGSGSTDTQYF.

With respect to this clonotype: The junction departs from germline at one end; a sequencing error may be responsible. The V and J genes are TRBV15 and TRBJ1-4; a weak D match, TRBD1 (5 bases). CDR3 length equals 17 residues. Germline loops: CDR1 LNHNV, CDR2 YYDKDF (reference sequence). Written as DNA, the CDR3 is TGTGCCGCCAGCTACGAGATAACCGGGACCGCAAATGAAAAACTGTTTTTT. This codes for CAASYEITGTANEKLFF.

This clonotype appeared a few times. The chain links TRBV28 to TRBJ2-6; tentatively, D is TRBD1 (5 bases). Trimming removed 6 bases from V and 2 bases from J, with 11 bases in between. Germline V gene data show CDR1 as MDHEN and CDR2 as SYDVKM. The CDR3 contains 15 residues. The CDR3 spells CASRPSGPGANVLTF. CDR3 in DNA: TGTGCCAGCAGGCCCTCAGGGCCTGGGGCCAACGTCCTGACTTTC.

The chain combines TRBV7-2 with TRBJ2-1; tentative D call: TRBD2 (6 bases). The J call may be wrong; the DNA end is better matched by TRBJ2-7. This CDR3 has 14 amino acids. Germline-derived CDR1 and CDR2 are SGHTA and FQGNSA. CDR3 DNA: TGTGCCAGCAGCTTAGCGGCGGGGTACAATGAGCAGTACTTC. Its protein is CASSLAAGYNEQYF.

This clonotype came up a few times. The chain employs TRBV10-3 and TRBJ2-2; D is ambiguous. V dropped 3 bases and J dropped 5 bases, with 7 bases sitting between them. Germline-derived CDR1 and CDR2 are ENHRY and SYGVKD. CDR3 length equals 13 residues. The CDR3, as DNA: TGTGCCATCAGTGAATCCGGTACCGGGGAGCTGTTTTTT. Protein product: CAISESGTGELFF.

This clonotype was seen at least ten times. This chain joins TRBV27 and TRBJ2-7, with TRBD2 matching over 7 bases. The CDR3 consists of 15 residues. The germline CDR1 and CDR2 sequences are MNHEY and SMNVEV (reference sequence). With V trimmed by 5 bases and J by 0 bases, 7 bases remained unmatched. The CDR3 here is CASSSLGGGSYEQYF. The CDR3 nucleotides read TGTGCCAGCAGTAGCTTGGGCGGGGGCTCCTACGAGCAGTACTTC.